This T cell receptor (beta chain) was sequenced in a study of T cells in Graves' hyperthyroidism and ophthalmopathy. The overall study: Before any treatment, at initial diagnosis, peripheral blood was collected.

Comment on this clonotype: What it binds is unknown.

RNA transcripts provided the source from which TCR beta CDR3 regions were amplified. HTBI primers were employed in a first-round RT-PCR of the TCR CDR3. TCRdb re-called the multiplex PCR reads through MiXCR, storing one row per CDR3 protein. The table has 500,000 to 550,000 distinct CDR3 sequences, about 20% seen once; the top ten hold over 45%. Notes on the study in general: Blood also carried most thyroid clonotypes expanded above 0.001.

Among ophthalmopathy patients, the Clinical Activity Score reached at least 3, the NOSPECS grade reached at least 4, and duration remained under 3 months. Patients with uncontrolled infections, other autoimmune diseases, pregnancy or lactation were excluded. The CDR3 consists of 14 residues. In germline, CDR1 is SNHLY, CDR2 FYNNEI. V dropped 1 base and J dropped 4 bases, with 9 bases sitting between them. The receptor was derived from a man in his forties or fifties with Graves' ophthalmopathy. The chain is built from TRBV2 and TRBJ2-3, with D unclear. Sequencing was carried out using blood. CDR3 bases: TGTGCCAGCAGTGAAGGGGTATACGCAGATACGCAGTATTTT. Amino acid sequence: CASSEGVYADTQYF.